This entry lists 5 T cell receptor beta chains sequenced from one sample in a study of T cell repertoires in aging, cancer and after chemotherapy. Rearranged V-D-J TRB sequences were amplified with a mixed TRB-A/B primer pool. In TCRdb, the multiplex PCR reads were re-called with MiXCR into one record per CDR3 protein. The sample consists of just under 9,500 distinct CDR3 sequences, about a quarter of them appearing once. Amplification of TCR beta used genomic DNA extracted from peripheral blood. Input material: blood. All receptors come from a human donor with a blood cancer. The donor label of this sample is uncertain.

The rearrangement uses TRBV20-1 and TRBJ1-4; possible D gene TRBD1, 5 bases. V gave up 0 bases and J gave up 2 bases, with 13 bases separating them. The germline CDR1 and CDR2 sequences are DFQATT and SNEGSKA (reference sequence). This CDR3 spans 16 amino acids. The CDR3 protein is CSARDPARETNEKLFF. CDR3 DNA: TGCAGTGCTAGAGATCCCGCCAGGGAGACTAATGAAAAACTGTTTTTT.

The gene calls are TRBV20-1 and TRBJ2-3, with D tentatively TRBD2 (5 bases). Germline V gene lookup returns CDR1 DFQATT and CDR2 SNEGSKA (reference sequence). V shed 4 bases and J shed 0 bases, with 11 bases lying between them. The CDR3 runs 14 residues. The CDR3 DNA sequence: TGCAGTGCTAACGGGGATCCGAGCACAGATACGCAGTATTTT. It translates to CSANGDPSTDTQYF.

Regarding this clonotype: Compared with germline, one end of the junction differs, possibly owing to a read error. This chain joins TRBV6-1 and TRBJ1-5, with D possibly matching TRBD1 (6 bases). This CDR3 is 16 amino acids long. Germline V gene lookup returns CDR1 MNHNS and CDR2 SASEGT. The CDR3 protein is CASSPFPGGGNQHQHF. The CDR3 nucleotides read TGTGCCAGCAGTCCCTTCCCCGGTGGGGGCAATCAGCACCAGCATTTT.

Written as DNA, the CDR3 is TGTGCCAGCGGCCTCCAGATCGGGAATCAGCCCCAGCATTTT. Amino acid sequence: CASGLQIGNQPQHF. This rearrangement joins TRBV6-1 to TRBJ1-5; no reliable D call. The CDR3 runs 14 residues. Trimming pared 8 bases from V and 4 bases from J, leaving 15 bases between. Germline-derived CDR1 and CDR2 are MNHNS and SASEGT.

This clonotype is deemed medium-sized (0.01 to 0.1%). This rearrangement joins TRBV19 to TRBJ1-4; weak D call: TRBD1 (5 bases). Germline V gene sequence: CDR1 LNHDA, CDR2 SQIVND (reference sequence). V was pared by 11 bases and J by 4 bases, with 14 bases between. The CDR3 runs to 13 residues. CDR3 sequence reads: CASREGNNEKLFF. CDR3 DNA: TGTGCCTCCAGGGAGGGAAATAATGAAAAACTGTTTTTT.